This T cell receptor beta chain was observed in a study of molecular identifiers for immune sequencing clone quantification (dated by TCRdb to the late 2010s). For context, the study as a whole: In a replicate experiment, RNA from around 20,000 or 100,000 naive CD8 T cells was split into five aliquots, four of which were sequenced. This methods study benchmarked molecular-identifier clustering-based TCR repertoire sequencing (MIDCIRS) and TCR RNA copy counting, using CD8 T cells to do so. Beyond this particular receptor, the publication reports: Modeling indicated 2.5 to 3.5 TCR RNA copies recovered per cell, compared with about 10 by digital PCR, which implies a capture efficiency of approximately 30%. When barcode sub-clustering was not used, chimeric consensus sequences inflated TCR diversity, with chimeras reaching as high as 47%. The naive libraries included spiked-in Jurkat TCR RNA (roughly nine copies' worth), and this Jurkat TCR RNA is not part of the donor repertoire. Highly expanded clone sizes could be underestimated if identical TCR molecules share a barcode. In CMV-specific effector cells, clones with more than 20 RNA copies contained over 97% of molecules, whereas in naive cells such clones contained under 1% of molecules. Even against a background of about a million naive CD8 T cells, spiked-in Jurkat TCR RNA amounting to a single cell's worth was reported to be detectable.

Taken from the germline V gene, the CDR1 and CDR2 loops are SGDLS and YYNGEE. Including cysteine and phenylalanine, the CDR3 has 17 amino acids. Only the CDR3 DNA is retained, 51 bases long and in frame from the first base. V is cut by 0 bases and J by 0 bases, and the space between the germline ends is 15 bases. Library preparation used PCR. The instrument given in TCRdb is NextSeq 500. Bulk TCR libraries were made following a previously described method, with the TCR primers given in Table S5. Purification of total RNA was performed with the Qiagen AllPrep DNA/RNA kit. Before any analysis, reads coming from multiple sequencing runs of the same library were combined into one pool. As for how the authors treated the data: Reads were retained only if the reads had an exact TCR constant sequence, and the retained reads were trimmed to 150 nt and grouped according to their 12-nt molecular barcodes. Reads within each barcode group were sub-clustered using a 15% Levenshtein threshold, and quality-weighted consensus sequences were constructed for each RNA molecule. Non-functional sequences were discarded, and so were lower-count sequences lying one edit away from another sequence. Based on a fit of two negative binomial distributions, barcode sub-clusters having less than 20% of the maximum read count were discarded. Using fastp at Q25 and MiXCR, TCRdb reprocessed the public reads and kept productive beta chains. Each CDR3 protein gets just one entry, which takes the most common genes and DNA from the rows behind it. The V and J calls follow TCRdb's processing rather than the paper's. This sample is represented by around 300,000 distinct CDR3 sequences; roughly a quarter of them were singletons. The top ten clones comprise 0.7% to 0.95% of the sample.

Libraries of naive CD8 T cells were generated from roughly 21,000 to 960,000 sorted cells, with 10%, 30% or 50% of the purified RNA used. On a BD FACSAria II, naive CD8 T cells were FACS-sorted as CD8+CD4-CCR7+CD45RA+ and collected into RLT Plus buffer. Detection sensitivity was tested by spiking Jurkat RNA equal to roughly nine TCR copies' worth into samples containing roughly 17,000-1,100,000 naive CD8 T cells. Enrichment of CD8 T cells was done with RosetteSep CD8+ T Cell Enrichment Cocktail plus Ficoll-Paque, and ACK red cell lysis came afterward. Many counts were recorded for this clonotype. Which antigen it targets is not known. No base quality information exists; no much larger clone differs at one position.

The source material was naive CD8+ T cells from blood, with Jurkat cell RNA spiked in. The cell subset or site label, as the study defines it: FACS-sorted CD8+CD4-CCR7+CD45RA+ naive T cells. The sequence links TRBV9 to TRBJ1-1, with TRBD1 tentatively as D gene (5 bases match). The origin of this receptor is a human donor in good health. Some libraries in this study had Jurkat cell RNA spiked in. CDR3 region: CASSVEGTTTMNTEAFF. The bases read TGTGCCAGCAGCGTAGAGGGGACTACTACCATGAACACTGAAGCTTTCTTT.